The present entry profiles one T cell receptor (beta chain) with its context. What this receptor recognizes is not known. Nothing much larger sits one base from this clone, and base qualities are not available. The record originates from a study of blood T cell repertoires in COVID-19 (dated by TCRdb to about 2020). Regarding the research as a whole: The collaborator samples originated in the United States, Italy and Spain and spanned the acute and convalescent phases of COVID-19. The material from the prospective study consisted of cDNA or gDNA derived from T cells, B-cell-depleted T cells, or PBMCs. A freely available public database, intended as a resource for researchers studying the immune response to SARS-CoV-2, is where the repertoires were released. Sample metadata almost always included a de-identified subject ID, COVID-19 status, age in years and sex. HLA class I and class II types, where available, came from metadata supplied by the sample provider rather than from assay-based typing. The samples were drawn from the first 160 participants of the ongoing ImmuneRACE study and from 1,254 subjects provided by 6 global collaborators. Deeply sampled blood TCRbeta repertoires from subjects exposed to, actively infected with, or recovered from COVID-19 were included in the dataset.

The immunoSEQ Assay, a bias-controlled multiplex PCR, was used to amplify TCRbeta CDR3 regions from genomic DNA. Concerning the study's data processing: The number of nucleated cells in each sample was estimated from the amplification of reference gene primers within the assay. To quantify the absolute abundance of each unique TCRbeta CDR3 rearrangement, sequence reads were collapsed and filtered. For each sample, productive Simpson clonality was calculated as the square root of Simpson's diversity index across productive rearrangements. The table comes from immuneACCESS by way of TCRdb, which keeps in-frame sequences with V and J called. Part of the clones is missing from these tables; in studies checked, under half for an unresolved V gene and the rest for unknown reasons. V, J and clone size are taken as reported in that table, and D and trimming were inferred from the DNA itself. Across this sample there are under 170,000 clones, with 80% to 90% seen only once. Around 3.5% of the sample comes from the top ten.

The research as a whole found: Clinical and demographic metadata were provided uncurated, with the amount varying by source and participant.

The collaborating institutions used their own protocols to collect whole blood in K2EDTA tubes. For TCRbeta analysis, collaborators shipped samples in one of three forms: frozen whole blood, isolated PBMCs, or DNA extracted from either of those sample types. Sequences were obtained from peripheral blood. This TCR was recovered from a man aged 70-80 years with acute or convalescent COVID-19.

The CDR3 reads CAWSPRAGTQYF. The nucleotides read TGTGCCTGGAGCCCCAGGGCTGGGACCCAGTACTTC. The chain employs TRBV30 and TRBJ2-5; matching of 5 bases hints at TRBD1 as the D gene. V loses 3 bases of germline sequence and J loses 7 bases, and the interval between the two ends is 12 bases. Reading the germline V gene (reference sequence) gives CDR1 GTSNPN and CDR2 SVGIG. The CDR3 sequence holds 12 residues, the cysteine and phenylalanine included. The DNA shown is the 36-base CDR3, in frame from base 1.